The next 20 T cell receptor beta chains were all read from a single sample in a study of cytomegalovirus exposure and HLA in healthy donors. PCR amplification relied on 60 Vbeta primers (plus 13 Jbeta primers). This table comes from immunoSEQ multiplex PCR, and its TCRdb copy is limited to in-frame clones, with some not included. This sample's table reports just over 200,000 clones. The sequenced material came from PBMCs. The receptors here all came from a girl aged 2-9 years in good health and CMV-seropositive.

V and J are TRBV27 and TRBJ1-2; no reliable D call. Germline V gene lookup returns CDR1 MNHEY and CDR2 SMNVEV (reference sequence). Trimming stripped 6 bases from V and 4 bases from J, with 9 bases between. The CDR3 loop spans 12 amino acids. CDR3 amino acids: CASRVRVYGYTF. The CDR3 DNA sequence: TGTGCCAGCAGAGTACGGGTCTATGGCTACACCTTC.

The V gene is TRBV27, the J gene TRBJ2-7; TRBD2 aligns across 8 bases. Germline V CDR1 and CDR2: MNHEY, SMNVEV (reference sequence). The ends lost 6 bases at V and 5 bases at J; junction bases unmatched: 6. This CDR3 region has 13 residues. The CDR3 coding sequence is TGTGCCAGCAGGGTTGGACTAGCCCACGAGCAGTACTTC. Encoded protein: CASRVGLAHEQYF.

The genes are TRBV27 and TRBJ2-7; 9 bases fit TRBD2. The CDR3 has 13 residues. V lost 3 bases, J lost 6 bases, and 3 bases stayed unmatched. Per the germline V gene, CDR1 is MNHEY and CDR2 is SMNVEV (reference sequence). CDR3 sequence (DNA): TGTGCCAGCAGTTTCCGAGCGGGAGGCGAGCAGTACTTC. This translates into CASSFRAGGEQYF.

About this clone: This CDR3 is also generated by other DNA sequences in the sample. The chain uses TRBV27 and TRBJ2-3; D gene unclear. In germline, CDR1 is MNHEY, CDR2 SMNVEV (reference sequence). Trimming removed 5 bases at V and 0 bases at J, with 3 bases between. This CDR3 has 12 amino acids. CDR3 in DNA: TGTGCCAGCAGTCCTAGCACAGATACGCAGTATTTT. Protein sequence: CASSPSTDTQYF.

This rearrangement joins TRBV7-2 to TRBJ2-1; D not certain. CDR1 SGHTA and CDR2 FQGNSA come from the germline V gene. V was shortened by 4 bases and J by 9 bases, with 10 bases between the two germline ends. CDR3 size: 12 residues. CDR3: CASSSKSSEQFF. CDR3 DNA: TGTGCCAGCAGCTCCAAGAGTAGTGAGCAGTTCTTC.

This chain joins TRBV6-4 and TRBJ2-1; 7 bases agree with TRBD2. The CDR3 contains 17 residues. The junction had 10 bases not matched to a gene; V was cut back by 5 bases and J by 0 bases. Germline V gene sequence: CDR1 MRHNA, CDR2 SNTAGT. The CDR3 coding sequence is TGTGCCAGCAGTCACAGCGTAGCGGGCAGCTCCTACAATGAGCAGTTCTTC. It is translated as CASSHSVAGSSYNEQFF.

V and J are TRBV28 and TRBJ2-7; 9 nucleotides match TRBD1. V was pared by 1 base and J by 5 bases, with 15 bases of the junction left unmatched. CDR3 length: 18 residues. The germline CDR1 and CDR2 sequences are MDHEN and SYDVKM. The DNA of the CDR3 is TGTGCCAGCAGTTTATATGGTATTGGACAGGGGCCTTCCCACGAGCAGTACTTC. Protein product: CASSLYGIGQGPSHEQYF. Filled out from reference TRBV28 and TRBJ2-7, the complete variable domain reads DVKVTQSSRYLVKRTGEKVFLECVQDMDHENMFWYRQDPGLGLRLIYFSYDVKMKEKGDIPEGYSVSREKKERFSLILESASTNQTSMYLCASSLYGIGQGPSHEQYFGPGTRLTVT.

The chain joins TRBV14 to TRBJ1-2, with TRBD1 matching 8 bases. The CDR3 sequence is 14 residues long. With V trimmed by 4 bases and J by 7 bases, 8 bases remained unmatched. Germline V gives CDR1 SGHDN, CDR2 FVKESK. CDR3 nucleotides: TGTGCCAGCAGCCCGTATCAGGGGGCTGGTGGCTACACCTTC. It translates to CASSPYQGAGGYTF.

Here the CDR3 reads CASRPGQGQFEKLFF. The CDR3, as DNA: TGTGCCAGCAGACCAGGACAGGGCCAATTTGAAAAACTGTTTTTT. This chain connects TRBV28 to TRBJ1-4; 8 bases align to TRBD1. V gave up 6 bases and J gave up 7 bases; unmatched junction bases: 10. Germline assignment: CDR1 MDHEN and CDR2 SYDVKM. This CDR3 has 15 amino acids.

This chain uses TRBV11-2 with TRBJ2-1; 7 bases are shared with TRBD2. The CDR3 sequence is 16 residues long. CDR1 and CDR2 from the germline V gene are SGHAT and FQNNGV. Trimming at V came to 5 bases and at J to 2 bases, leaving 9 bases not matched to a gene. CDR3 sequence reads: CASSRPGLAAYNEQFF. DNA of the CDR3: TGTGCCAGCAGCCGGCCCGGTCTAGCGGCCTACAATGAGCAGTTCTTC.

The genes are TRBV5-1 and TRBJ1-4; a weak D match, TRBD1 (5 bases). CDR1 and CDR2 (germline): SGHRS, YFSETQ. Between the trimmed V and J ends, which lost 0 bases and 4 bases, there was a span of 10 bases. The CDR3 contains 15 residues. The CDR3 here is CASSLEGEGNEKLFF. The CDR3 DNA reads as TGCGCCAGCAGCTTGGAAGGGGAAGGTAATGAAAAACTGTTTTTT.

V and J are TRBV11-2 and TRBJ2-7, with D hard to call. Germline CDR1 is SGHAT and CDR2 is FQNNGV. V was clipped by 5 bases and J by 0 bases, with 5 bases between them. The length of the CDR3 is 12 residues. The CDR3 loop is CASSPNSYEQYF. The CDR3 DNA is TGTGCCAGCAGCCCTAACTCCTACGAGCAGTACTTC.

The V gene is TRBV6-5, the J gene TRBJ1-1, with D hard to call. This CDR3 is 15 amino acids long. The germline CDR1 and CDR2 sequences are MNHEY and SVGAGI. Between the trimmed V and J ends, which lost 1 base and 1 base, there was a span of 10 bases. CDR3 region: CASSYFGAGNTEAFF. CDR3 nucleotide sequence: TGTGCCAGCAGTTACTTTGGCGCGGGGAACACTGAAGCTTTCTTT.

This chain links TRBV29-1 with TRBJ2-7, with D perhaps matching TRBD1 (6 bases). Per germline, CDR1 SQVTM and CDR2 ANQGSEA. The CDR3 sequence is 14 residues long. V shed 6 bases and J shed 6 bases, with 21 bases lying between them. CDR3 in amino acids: CSVGKQGVLSEQYF. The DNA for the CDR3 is TGCAGCGTCGGGAAACAGGGAGTCCTGAGCGAGCAGTACTTC.

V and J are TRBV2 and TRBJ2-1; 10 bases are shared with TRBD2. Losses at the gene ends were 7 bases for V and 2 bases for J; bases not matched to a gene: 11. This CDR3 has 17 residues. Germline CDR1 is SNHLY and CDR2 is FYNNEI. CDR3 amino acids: CASKWASGSGAYNEQFF. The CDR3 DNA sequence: TGTGCCAGCAAATGGGCTAGCGGGAGTGGGGCCTACAATGAGCAGTTCTTC.

CDR3 sequence: CASSLHGGELPNYGYTF. The CDR3 DNA follows: TGCGCCAGCAGCTTACATGGAGGTGAACTACCAAACTATGGCTACACCTTC. The rearrangement uses TRBV4-1 and TRBJ1-2; D remains unclear. The CDR3 totals 17 residues. Germline V gene lookup returns CDR1 MGHRA and CDR2 YSYEKL. V dropped 5 bases and J dropped 2 bases, with 21 bases sitting between them.

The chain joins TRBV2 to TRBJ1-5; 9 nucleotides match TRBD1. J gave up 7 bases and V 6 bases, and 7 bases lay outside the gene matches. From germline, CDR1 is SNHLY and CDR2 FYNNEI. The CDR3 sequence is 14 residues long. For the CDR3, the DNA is TGTGCCAGCAGCGTCCGGGACAGGGAGCAGCCCCAGCATTTT. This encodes CASSVRDREQPQHF. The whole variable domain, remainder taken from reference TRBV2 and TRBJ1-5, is EPEVTQTPSHQVTQMGQEVILRCVPISNHLYFYWYRQILGQKVEFLVSFYNNEISEKSEIFDDQFSVERPDGSNFTLKIRSTKLEDSAMYFCASSVRDREQPQHFGDGTRLSIL.

The CDR3 region has the DNA TGCAGCGCTATACAGGCTACCTCCTACGAGCAGTACTTC. It translates to CSAIQATSYEQYF. This chain links TRBV29-1 with TRBJ2-7; D may be TRBD1 (5 bases). V lost 7 bases and J lost 0, with 13 bases in between. This CDR3 has 13 residues. The V gene's germline CDR1 is SQVTM and CDR2 ANQGSEA.

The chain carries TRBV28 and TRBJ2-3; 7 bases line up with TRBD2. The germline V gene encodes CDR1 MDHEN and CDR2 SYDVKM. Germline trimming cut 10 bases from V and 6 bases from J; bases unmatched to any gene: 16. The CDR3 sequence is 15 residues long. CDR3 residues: CAISPRGRVVDTQYF. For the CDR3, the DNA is TGTGCCATTTCCCCTCGGGGGAGGGTGGTGGATACGCAGTATTTT.

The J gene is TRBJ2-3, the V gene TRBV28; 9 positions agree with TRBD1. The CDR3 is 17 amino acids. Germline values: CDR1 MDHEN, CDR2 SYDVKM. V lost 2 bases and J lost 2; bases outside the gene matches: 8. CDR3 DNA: TGTGCCAGCAGTTTAATGGGGGGACAGGGACCCACAGATACGCAGTATTTT. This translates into CASSLMGGQGPTDTQYF. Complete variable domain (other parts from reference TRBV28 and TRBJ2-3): DVKVTQSSRYLVKRTGEKVFLECVQDMDHENMFWYRQDPGLGLRLIYFSYDVKMKEKGDIPEGYSVSREKKERFSLILESASTNQTSMYLCASSLMGGQGPTDTQYFGPGTRLTVL.